The T cell receptor (beta chain) under discussion was sequenced for a study of T-cell memory formation after mild COVID-19. Notes on the study in general: Certain responding clones were present in pre-infection memory, suggesting participation of cross-reactive memory. Confirmation of SARS-CoV-2 specificity was lacking for second-wave clones peaking day 37.

This clonotype was found a few times. What it recognizes is unknown. TCRdb ran MiXCR on the 5' RACE reads and lists one entry per CDR3 protein. The table records about 470,000 distinct CDR3 sequences, nearly 25% of them present only once. The sequence was collected from an adult woman who had mild COVID-19 (a few samples of this study predate the infection). Cell type and time point are not known. The sequenced sample consisted of PBMCs or a T cell subset sorted from them (not recorded which).

The CDR3 loop reads CASSFGEEVPRGSLGEQYF. The CDR3 region has the DNA TGTGCCAGCAGTTTTGGGGAGGAGGTTCCCCGTGGATCTTTGGGCGAGCAGTACTTC. The rearrangement uses TRBV12-3 or TRBV12-4 and TRBJ2-7; D perhaps matches TRBD2 (6 bases). Trimming took off 3 bases at V and 6 bases at J, with 30 bases between the two ends. This CDR3 contains 19 residues.